This T cell receptor beta chain was documented in a study of shared clonotypes between healthy human individuals. General study findings and limits: Generally, estimated richness proved larger in naive subsets than it did in memory subsets. Generation probability values for non-shared clonotypes were lower than those for clonotypes shared by all four donors.

In replicate PCRs of sorted subsets, approximately 190 ng DNA, 29,000 or so T cell genomes, was used. Assay used: immunoSEQ multiplex PCR; TCRdb lists only in-frame clones, some missing. The sample gives over a million clones, approximately 78% of which show up once; 0.55% to 0.7% is in the top ten. The table lists this clone with a few counts. Antigen: not known. The CDR3 runs to 14 residues. Trimming took 7 bases from V and 2 from J, leaving 12 bases between them. Germline CDR1 and CDR2: LNHDA and SQIVND (reference sequence). The receptor comes from a man aged 18 to 29 in good health. Some clones in this sample may be carry-over from other donors' samples. The specimen was memory CD4+ T cells from PBMCs. Regarding subset: CD45RA-negative fraction. The V and J genes are TRBV19 and TRBJ1-3; no definite D call. This chain's CDR3 is CASIGIGTGNTIYF. CDR3 nucleotides: TGTGCCAGTATTGGCATCGGCACTGGAAACACCATATATTTT.